This T cell receptor beta chain is from a study of blood T cell repertoires in COVID-19. Study background: Samples of COVID-19 (acute and convalescent) were obtained from the United States, Italy and Spain.

V was pared by 1 base and J by 9 bases, with 10 bases between. CDR3 length: 14 amino acids. Looked up from germline, CDR1 is SNHLY and CDR2 is FYNNEI. As handled by the study authors: Scientists estimated how many nucleated cells there were by amplifying reference gene primers. Assay: immunoSEQ multiplex PCR; the TCRdb copy retains only in-frame clones and omits some. That table supplies the V and J calls and clone size; D and trimming were determined from the DNA. The sample lists some 41,000 clones; about nine tenths were seen once. This chain joins TRBV2 and TRBJ1-6; D gene unclear. The source is a woman of 80 years or more with active COVID-19. Material: peripheral blood. The CDR3 coding sequence is TGTGCCAGCAGTGAAGTAGTCCAGGTTTCACCCCTCCACTTT. Protein product: CASSEVVQVSPLHF.